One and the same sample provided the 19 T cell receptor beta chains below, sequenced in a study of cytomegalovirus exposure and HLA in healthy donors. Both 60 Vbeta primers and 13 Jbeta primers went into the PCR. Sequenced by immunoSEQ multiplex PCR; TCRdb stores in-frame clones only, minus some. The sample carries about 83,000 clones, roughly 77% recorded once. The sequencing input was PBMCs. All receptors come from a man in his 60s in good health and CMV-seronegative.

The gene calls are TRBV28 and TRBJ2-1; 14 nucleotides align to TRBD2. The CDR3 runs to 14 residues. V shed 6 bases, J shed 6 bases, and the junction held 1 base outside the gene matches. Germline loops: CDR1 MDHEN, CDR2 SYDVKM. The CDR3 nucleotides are TGTGCCAGCAGGACTAGCGGGGGGGCCAATGAGCAGTTCTTC. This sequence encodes CASRTSGGANEQFF.

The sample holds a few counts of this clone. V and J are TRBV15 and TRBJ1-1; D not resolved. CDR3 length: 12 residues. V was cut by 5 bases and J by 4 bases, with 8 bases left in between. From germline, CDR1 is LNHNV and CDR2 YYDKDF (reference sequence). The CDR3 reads CATSFSGTEAFF. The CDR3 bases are TGTGCCACCAGCTTCTCGGGCACTGAAGCTTTCTTT.

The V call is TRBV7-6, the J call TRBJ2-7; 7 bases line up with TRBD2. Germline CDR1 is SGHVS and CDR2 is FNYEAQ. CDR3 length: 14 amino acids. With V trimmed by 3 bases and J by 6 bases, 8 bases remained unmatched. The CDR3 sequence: CASSFSAGESEQYF. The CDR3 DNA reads TGTGCCAGCAGCTTCTCGGCGGGGGAGAGCGAGCAGTACTTC.

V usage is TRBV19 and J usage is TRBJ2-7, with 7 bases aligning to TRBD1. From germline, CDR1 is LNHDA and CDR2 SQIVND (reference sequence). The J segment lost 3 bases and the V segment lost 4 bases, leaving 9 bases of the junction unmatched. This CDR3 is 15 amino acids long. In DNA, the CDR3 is TGTGCCAGTAGTACCGACAGGGAGACCGGCTACGAGCAGTACTTC. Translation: CASSTDRETGYEQYF.

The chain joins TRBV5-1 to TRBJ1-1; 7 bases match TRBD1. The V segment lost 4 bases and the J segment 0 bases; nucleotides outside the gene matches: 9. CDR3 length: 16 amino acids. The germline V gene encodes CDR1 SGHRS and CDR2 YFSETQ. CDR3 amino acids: CASSREGAGLNTEAFF. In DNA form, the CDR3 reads TGCGCCAGCAGCCGGGAGGGGGCAGGGTTGAACACTGAAGCTTTCTTT. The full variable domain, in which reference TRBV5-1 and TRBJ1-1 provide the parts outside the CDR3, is KAGVTQTPRYLIKTRGQQVTLSCSPISGHRSVSWYQQTPGQGLQFLFEYFSETQRNKGNFPGRFSGRQFSNSRSEMNVSTLELGDSALYLCASSREGAGLNTEAFFGQGTRLTVV.

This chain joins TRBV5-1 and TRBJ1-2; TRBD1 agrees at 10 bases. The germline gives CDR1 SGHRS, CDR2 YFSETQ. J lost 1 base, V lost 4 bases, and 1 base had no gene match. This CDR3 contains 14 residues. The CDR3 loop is CASSRDRGNYGYTF. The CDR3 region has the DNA TGCGCCAGCAGCCGGGACAGGGGTAACTATGGCTACACCTTC.

The CDR3 here is CASSQEPAGGKETQYF. CDR3 bases: TGTGCCAGCAGCCAAGAGCCAGCGGGGGGGAAAGAGACCCAGTACTTC. The chain employs TRBV4-2 and TRBJ2-5; TRBD2 matches 10 bases. This CDR3 has 16 residues. Germline CDR1 and CDR2: LGHNA and YNFKEQ. The ends lost 0 bases at V and 3 bases at J; junction bases unmatched: 4.

Here the CDR3 reads CAISDFRDRGPREQFF. The DNA of the CDR3 is TGTGCCATCAGTGACTTCCGGGACAGGGGCCCCAGGGAGCAGTTCTTC. The chain is built from TRBV10-3 and TRBJ2-1; 10 bases agree with TRBD1. V was clipped by 3 bases and J by 10 bases; unmatched bases: 12. Germline assignment: CDR1 ENHRY and CDR2 SYGVKD. This CDR3 is built from 16 residues.

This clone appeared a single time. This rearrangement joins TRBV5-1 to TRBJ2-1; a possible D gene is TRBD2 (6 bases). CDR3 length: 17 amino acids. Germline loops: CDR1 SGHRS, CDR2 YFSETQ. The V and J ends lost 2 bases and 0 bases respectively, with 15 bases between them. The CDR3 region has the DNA TGCGCCAGCAGCTTTATTTTTGGGGGGAGCTCCTACAATGAGCAGTTCTTC. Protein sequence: CASSFIFGGSSYNEQFF. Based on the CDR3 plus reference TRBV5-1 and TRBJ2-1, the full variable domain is KAGVTQTPRYLIKTRGQQVTLSCSPISGHRSVSWYQQTPGQGLQFLFEYFSETQRNKGNFPGRFSGRQFSNSRSEMNVSTLELGDSALYLCASSFIFGGSSYNEQFFGPGTRLTVL.

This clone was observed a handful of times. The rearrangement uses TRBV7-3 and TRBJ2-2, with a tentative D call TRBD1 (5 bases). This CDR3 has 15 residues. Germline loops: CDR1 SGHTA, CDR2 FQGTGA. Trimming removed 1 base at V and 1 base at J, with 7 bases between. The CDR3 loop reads CASSLMTENTGELFF. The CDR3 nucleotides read TGTGCCAGCAGCTTAATGACAGAGAACACCGGGGAGCTGTTTTTT. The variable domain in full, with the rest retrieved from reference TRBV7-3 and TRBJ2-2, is GAGVSQTPSNKVTEKGKYVELRCDPISGHTALYWYRQSLGQGPEFLIYFQGTGAADDSGLPNDRFFAVRPEGSVSTLKIQRTERGDSAVYLCASSLMTENTGELFFGEGSRLTVL.

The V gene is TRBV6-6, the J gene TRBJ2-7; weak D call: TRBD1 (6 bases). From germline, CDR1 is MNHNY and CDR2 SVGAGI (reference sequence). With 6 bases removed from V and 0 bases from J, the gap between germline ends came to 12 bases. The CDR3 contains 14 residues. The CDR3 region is CASRTGQSSYEQYF. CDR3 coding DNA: TGTGCCAGCAGGACAGGACAGAGCTCCTACGAGCAGTACTTC.

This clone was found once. In DNA, the CDR3 is TGTGCCAGCTCACCACCGGCAGGGTACTCTGGAAACACCATATATTTT. It specifies CASSPPAGYSGNTIYF. The V and J genes are TRBV18 and TRBJ1-3; possibly TRBD1 for D (5 bases). The germline gives CDR1 KGHSH, CDR2 LQKENI. Trimming took 0 bases from V and 0 from J, leaving 9 bases between them. This CDR3 has 16 amino acids.

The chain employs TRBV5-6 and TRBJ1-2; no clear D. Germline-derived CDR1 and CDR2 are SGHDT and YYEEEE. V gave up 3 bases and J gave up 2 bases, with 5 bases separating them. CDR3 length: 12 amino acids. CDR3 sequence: CASSSLNYGYTF. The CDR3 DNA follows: TGTGCCAGCAGCTCCCTAAACTATGGCTACACCTTC. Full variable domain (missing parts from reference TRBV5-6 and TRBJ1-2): DAGVTQSPTHLIKTRGQQVTLRCSPKSGHDTVSWYQQALGQGPQFIFQYYEEEERQRGNFPDRFSGHQFPNYSSELNVNALLLGDSALYLCASSSLNYGYTFGSGTRLTVV.

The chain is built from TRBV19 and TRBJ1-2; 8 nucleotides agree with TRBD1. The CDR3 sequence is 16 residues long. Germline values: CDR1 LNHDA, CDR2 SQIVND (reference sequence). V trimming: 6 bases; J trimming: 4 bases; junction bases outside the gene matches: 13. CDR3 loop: CASSPLETGALYGYTF. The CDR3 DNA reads TGTGCCAGTAGCCCGCTAGAGACAGGGGCACTCTATGGCTACACCTTC.

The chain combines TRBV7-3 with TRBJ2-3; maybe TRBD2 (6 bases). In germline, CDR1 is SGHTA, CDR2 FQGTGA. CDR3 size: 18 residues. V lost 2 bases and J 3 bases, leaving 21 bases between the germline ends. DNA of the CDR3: TGTGCCAGCAGCTTAGGTCCCGTGGGCGGGGAGGTGACAGATACGCAGTATTTT. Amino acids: CASSLGPVGGEVTDTQYF.

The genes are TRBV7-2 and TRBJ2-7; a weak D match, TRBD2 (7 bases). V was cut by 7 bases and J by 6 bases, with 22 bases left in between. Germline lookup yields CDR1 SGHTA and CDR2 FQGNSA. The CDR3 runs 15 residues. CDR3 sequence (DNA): TGTGCCAGCAAAAGGGTGGGAGGGGGGGGCGCCGAGCAGTACTTC. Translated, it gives CASKRVGGGGAEQYF. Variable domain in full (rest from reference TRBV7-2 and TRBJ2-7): GAGVSQSPSNKVTEKGKDVELRCDPISGHTALYWYRQSLGQGLEFLIYFQGNSAPDKSGLPSDRFSAERTGGSVSTLTIQRTQQEDSAVYLCASKRVGGGGAEQYFGPGTRLTVT.

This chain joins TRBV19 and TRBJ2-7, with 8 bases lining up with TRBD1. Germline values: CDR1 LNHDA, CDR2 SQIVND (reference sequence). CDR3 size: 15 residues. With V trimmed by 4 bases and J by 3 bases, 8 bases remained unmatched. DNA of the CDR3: TGTGCCAGTAGTAGCCGTCGGACAGGGAACTACGAGCAGTACTTC. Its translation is CASSSRRTGNYEQYF.

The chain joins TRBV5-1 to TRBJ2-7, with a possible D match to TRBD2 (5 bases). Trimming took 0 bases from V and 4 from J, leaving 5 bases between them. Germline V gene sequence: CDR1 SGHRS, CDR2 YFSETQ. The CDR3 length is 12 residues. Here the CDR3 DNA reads TGCGCCAGCAGCTTGGGAGGGTACGAGCAGTACTTC. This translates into CASSLGGYEQYF.

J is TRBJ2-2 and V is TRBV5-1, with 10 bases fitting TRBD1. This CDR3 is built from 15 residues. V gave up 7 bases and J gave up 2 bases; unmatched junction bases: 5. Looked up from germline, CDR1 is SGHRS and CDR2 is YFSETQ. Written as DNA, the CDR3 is TGCGCCAGCGGGGACAGGGGATTAAACACCGGGGAGCTGTTTTTT. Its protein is CASGDRGLNTGELFF.